Listed below are T cell receptor beta chains from one sample, sequenced in a study of T cells in Graves' hyperthyroidism and ophthalmopathy. One entry per CDR3 protein, called by TCRdb with MiXCR from the multiplex PCR reads. The profile shows about 300,000 distinct CDR3 sequences, around 19% of them singletons. The sample comprised blood. All receptors derive from a man in his fifties with Graves' ophthalmopathy. The CDR3 runs from the conserved cysteine through the conserved F or W. Each record gives: J gene, D gene, clone size, V gene, CDR3 protein, CDR3 DNA. The D gene is left open where the match is weak. Only some rows state a clone size, as once, few, many or a class for expanded clones.

J: TRBJ2-5
D: TRBD2
size: many
V: TRBV2
CDR3: CASSDVAGAETQYF
DNA: TGTGCCAGCAGTGATGTGGCGGGAGCTGAGACCCAGTACTTC

J: TRBJ2-5
D: TRBD1
size: many
V: TRBV7-3
CDR3: CASSLSARGRETQYF
DNA: TGTGCCAGCAGCTTATCCGCGAGGGGGCGGGAGACCCAGTACTTC

J: TRBJ2-7
D: TRBD2
size: many
V: TRBV20-1
CDR3: CSASPPTSGSFYEQYF
DNA: TGCAGTGCTAGCCCCCCAACTAGCGGGAGTTTCTACGAGCAGTACTTC

J: TRBJ2-3
D: .
size: .
V: TRBV5-1
CDR3: CASSSETDPYTDTQYF
DNA: TGCGCCAGCAGCTCCGAGACAGACCCCTACACAGATACGCAGTATTTT

J: TRBJ2-4
D: .
size: .
V: TRBV11-2
CDR3: CASSPGVLAKNIQYF
DNA: TGTGCCAGCTCACCCGGGGTTCTAGCCAAAAACATTCAGTACTTC

J: TRBJ2-7
D: TRBD2
size: many
V: TRBV13
CDR3: CASSPPTSPGEGYEQYF
DNA: TGTGCCAGCAGCCCTCCGACTAGCCCGGGAGAGGGGTACGAGCAGTACTTC

J: TRBJ1-5
D: .
size: .
V: TRBV29-1
CDR3: CSAWTVDSNQPQHF
DNA: TGCAGCGCCTGGACGGTCGATAGCAATCAGCCCCAGCATTTT

J: TRBJ2-7
D: TRBD1
size: many
V: TRBV20-1
CDR3: CSAQGELGYEQYF
DNA: TGCAGTGCGCAGGGGGAACTCGGCTACGAGCAGTACTTC

J: TRBJ2-7
D: .
size: .
V: TRBV27
CDR3: CASWGPAASSYEQYF
DNA: TGTGCCAGTTGGGGGCCAGCGGCGAGTTCCTACGAGCAGTACTTC

J: TRBJ2-3
D: .
size: .
V: TRBV6-2/TRBV6-3
CDR3: CASSWWGRTDTQYF
DNA: TGTGCCAGCAGTTGGTGGGGACGCACAGATACGCAGTATTTT

J: TRBJ2-1
D: TRBD2
size: .
V: TRBV29-1
CDR3: CSVKEREASSYNEQFF
DNA: TGCAGCGTTAAGGAGCGGGAGGCCTCTTCCTACAATGAGCAGTTCTTC

J: TRBJ1-4
D: .
size: many
V: TRBV12-3/TRBV12-4
CDR3: CASSLPTDTWTDESTNEKLFF
DNA: TGTGCCAGCAGTTTACCGACCGACACCTGGACGGACGAATCAACTAATGAAAAACTGTTTTTT

J: TRBJ2-7
D: .
size: few
V: TRBV7-8
CDR3: CASSGRVFFYEQYF
DNA: TGTGCCAGCAGCGGACGGGTCTTTTTCTACGAGCAGTACTTC

J: TRBJ2-2
D: .
size: .
V: TRBV12-3/TRBV12-4
CDR3: CASSGTQVLNTGELFF
DNA: TGTGCCAGCAGCGGGACTCAAGTTCTGAACACCGGGGAGCTGTTTTTT

J: TRBJ2-3
D: .
size: many
V: TRBV20-1
CDR3: CSASHPFGTDTQYF
DNA: TGCAGTGCTAGTCACCCCTTCGGCACAGATACGCAGTATTTT

J: TRBJ2-7
D: TRBD1
size: many
V: TRBV5-1
CDR3: CASRTGFAYEQYF
DNA: TGCGCCAGCAGGACAGGGTTCGCCTACGAGCAGTACTTC

J: TRBJ1-2
D: .
size: many
V: TRBV11-2
CDR3: CASSTPGYAYGYTF
DNA: TGTGCCAGCAGCACCCCAGGGTATGCCTATGGCTACACCTTC

J: TRBJ1-5
D: .
size: .
V: TRBV10-2
CDR3: CASSELGMGHQPQHF
DNA: TGCGCCAGCAGTGAGTTGGGGATGGGGCATCAGCCCCAGCATTTT

J: TRBJ2-5
D: .
size: many
V: TRBV30
CDR3: CAWSVLGSQYF
DNA: TGTGCCTGGAGTGTACTAGGGAGCCAGTACTTC

J: TRBJ2-7
D: .
size: few
V: TRBV5-6
CDR3: CASSLAASSYEQYF
DNA: TGTGCCAGCAGCTTGGCGGCCAGTTCCTACGAGCAGTACTTC

J: TRBJ1-3
D: .
size: few
V: TRBV20-1
CDR3: CSARDLRAGGNTIYF
DNA: TGCAGTGCTAGAGATCTCAGGGCGGGAGGAAACACCATATATTTT

J: TRBJ1-3
D: TRBD1
size: many
V: TRBV30
CDR3: CAGGQGDSGNTIYF
DNA: TGTGCCGGGGGACAGGGAGATTCTGGAAACACCATATATTTT

J: TRBJ2-7
D: .
size: few
V: TRBV6-5
CDR3: CASSYSMVRGGYEQYF
DNA: TGTGCCAGCAGTTACTCGATGGTGAGGGGGGGCTACGAGCAGTACTTC